What follows are 29 T cell receptor beta chains derived from one specimen sequenced in a study of blood T cell repertoires in COVID-19. Clones were read by immunoSEQ multiplex PCR, and TCRdb kept only the in-frame ones, dropping some. The data show approximately 190,000 clones, approximately 79% seen once. Sample: peripheral blood. These receptors were obtained from a man aged 25 to 40 with active or convalescent COVID-19.

The chain employs TRBV5-4 and TRBJ1-1; D ambiguous. Trimming removed 4 bases from V and 3 bases from J, with 10 bases in between. The CDR3 is 13 amino acids. CDR1 and CDR2 from the germline V gene are SGHNT and YYREEE (reference sequence). The CDR3 bases are TGTGCCAGCAGCCCGGCGGAGCACACTGAAGCTTTCTTT. It encodes CASSPAEHTEAFF.

The chain joins TRBV4-1 to TRBJ1-4, with TRBD1 identical over 7 bases. Germline V gene lookup returns CDR1 MGHRA and CDR2 YSYEKL. Trimming took 7 bases from V and 6 from J; bases not matched to a gene: 5. This CDR3 comprises 13 residues. The DNA for the CDR3 is TGCGCCAGCACGGCCCAGGGGGATGAAAAACTGTTTTTT. This translates into CASTAQGDEKLFF.

To note about this clone: The identical CDR3 is also encoded by other nucleotide sequences in the sample. The chain carries TRBV18 and TRBJ2-1; 11 bases align to TRBD2. This CDR3 has 16 residues. Germline values: CDR1 KGHSH, CDR2 LQKENI. V gave up 3 bases and J gave up 3 bases; unmatched junction bases: 4. The CDR3 nucleotides are TGTGCCAGCTCACCTGTTACTAGCGGGGGCTACAATGAGCAGTTCTTC. Translation: CASSPVTSGGYNEQFF.

Concerning this clone: Additional DNA sequences in this sample encode the identical CDR3. This chain joins TRBV2 and TRBJ2-1; D is unclear. CDR1 and CDR2 (germline): SNHLY, FYNNEI. V shed 2 bases and J shed 7 bases, with 3 bases lying between them. CDR3 length: 11 amino acids. In DNA form, the CDR3 reads TGTGCCAGCAGTGAATCGAATGAGCAGTTCTTC. It is translated as CASSESNEQFF. Full variable domain (remainder filled in from reference TRBV2 and TRBJ2-1): EPEVTQTPSHQVTQMGQEVILRCVPISNHLYFYWYRQILGQKVEFLVSFYNNEISEKSEIFDDQFSVERPDGSNFTLKIRSTKLEDSAMYFCASSESNEQFFGPGTRLTVL.

The chain recombines TRBV15 with TRBJ2-7, with D maybe TRBD1 (6 bases). CDR1 is LNHNV and CDR2 is YYDKDF in the germline V gene (reference sequence). Trimming took 3 bases from V and 3 from J, leaving 9 bases between them. This CDR3 has 13 amino acids. CDR3 residues: CATSSKGDYEQYF. CDR3 DNA: TGTGCCACCAGCAGTAAGGGGGACTACGAGCAGTACTTC.

This sequence joins TRBV27 and TRBJ2-5; 10 nucleotides agree with TRBD2. The junction had 12 bases not matched to a gene; V was cut back by 6 bases and J by 5 bases. The CDR3 length is 16 residues. Germline lookup yields CDR1 MNHEY and CDR2 SMNVEV (reference sequence). The CDR3 DNA reads as TGTGCCAGCAGGCCCCAGGCTAGCGGGAGTCTCGAGACCCAGTACTTC. This codes for CASRPQASGSLETQYF.

This clone came up once. V and J are TRBV6-5 and TRBJ1-1; 9 bases match TRBD1. V shed 6 bases, J shed 4 bases, and the junction held 9 bases outside the gene matches. CDR1 and CDR2 (germline): MNHEY, SVGAGI. The CDR3 has 15 amino acids. CDR3 bases: TGTGCCAGCAGGAGGACAGGGGTAGGAGGCACTGAAGCTTTCTTT. Its protein is CASRRTGVGGTEAFF.

The DNA of the CDR3 is TGTGCCAGTAGTATAGGGGGACACGTCGGCGCTTTCTTT. Its translation is CASSIGGHVGAFF. The chain uses TRBV19 and TRBJ1-1; perhaps TRBD1 as D (6 bases). Germline-derived CDR1 and CDR2 are LNHDA and SQIVND (reference sequence). V shed 1 base and J shed 11 bases, with 14 bases lying between them. There are 13 residues in the CDR3.

V and J are TRBV6-5 and TRBJ1-1; 7 nucleotides line up with TRBD1. This CDR3 is built from 14 residues. The V gene's germline CDR1 is MNHEY and CDR2 SVGAGI. The J segment lost 4 bases and the V segment lost 6 bases, leaving 8 bases of the junction unmatched. The CDR3 spells CASSARQGRTEAFF. The CDR3 bases are TGTGCCAGCAGCGCTAGACAGGGACGCACTGAAGCTTTCTTT.

In this sample, this clone turned up once. The chain links TRBV4-1 to TRBJ1-6, with 7 bases identical to TRBD1. V lost 4 bases and J lost 7; bases outside the gene matches: 10. The germline CDR1 and CDR2 sequences are MGHRA and YSYEKL. The CDR3 consists of 16 residues. This CDR3 reads CASSLFGQGENSPLHF. The CDR3, as DNA: TGCGCCAGCAGCCTTTTTGGGCAGGGGGAGAATTCACCCCTCCACTTT.

The rearrangement uses TRBV7-9 and TRBJ2-3; 16 bases map to TRBD2. J gave up 4 bases and V 4 bases, and 8 bases lay outside the gene matches. This CDR3 region has 18 residues. Germline V gene data show CDR1 as SEHNR and CDR2 as FQNEAQ (reference sequence). CDR3 sequence (DNA): TGTGCCAGCAGCTCGGGACTAGCGGGGGGGTCTCCCTCAGATACGCAGTATTTT. This sequence encodes CASSSGLAGGSPSDTQYF.

This chain connects TRBV2 to TRBJ1-5; perhaps TRBD1 as D (6 bases). Germline-derived CDR1 and CDR2 are SNHLY and FYNNEI. Trimming removed 6 bases at V and 4 bases at J, with 10 bases between. The length of the CDR3 is 13 residues. The CDR3 coding sequence is TGTGCCAGCAGGGGGGCGGGTAATCAGCCCCAGCATTTT. Amino acid sequence: CASRGAGNQPQHF.

This clone was observed a few times. The V gene is TRBV19, the J gene TRBJ1-4, with 9 nucleotides matching TRBD1. From germline, CDR1 is LNHDA and CDR2 SQIVND (reference sequence). The CDR3 sequence is 14 residues long. Unmatched junction bases numbered 8, after V lost 5 bases and J lost 10 bases. The CDR3 bases are TGTGCCAGTAGTCTACAGGGGGCGGTTGGAAAACTGTTTTTT. It yields the protein CASSLQGAVGKLFF.

The chain couples TRBV29-1 to TRBJ1-1; no clear D gene. The V gene lost 6 bases and the J gene lost 0 bases, with 11 bases spanning the gap. This CDR3 has 13 amino acids. Germline V gene lookup returns CDR1 SQVTM and CDR2 ANQGSEA. The CDR3 is CSVADGVNTEAFF. CDR3 bases: TGCAGCGTAGCGGACGGAGTGAACACTGAAGCTTTCTTT.

V and J are TRBV12-3 or TRBV12-4 and TRBJ2-7; D ambiguous. Trimming left V 10 bases short and J 6 bases short, with 13 bases between. CDR3 length: 11 residues. CDR3: CATGAYPEQYF. CDR3 sequence (DNA): TGTGCCACCGGAGCCTATCCCGAGCAGTACTTC.

The J gene is TRBJ2-7, the V gene TRBV11-2; 9 bases agree with TRBD1. J was trimmed by 5 bases and V by 5 bases; bases with no gene match: 1. The CDR3 runs to 12 residues. Per the germline V gene, CDR1 is SGHAT and CDR2 is FQNNGV. The CDR3 is CASSGTGNEQYV. CDR3 in DNA: TGTGCCAGCAGCGGGACAGGGAACGAGCAGTACGTC.

The chain recombines TRBV11-2 with TRBJ2-3, with 9 bases aligning to TRBD2. This CDR3 has 15 amino acids. The V gene's germline CDR1 is SGHAT and CDR2 FQNNGV. J gave up 4 bases and V 2 bases, and 4 bases lay outside the gene matches. This CDR3 reads CASSLSGGRADTQYF. The CDR3 bases are TGTGCCAGCAGCTTAAGCGGGGGGCGGGCAGATACGCAGTATTTT.

The V call is TRBV6-5, the J call TRBJ2-2; D gene ambiguous. CDR1 is MNHEY and CDR2 is SVGAGI in the germline V gene. The CDR3 extends over 14 amino acids. The V gene lost 8 bases and the J gene lost 0 bases, with 10 bases spanning the gap. The CDR3 DNA reads as TGTGCCAGCGGAATAGGAGCGAACACCGGGGAGCTGTTTTTT. Encoded protein: CASGIGANTGELFF.

This chain links TRBV19 with TRBJ1-1, with unresolved D. V was pared by 10 bases and J by 0 bases, with 12 bases between. CDR1 is LNHDA, CDR2 SQIVND, per germline (reference sequence). This CDR3 region has 13 residues. CDR3 amino acids: CATTAGLNTEAFF. The CDR3 region has the DNA TGTGCCACCACCGCGGGCCTGAACACTGAAGCTTTCTTT.

The chain links TRBV4-3 to TRBJ2-2; D might be TRBD2 (6 bases). The CDR3 sequence is 18 residues long. CDR1 and CDR2 from the germline V gene are LGHNA and YSLEER. Trimming pared 0 bases from V and 0 bases from J, leaving 14 bases between. The CDR3 sequence is CASSQEGPGTSNTGELFF. CDR3 nucleotide sequence: TGCGCCAGCAGCCAAGAGGGGCCCGGGACTTCGAACACCGGGGAGCTGTTTTTT.

J is TRBJ2-3 and V is TRBV10-3; D call uncertain. Between the trimmed V and J ends, which lost 6 bases and 3 bases, there was a span of 7 bases. Germline V gene data show CDR1 as ENHRY and CDR2 as SYGVKD. The length of the CDR3 is 12 residues. The CDR3 sequence: CAIRAETDTQYF. DNA of the CDR3: TGTGCCATCAGGGCGGAAACAGATACGCAGTATTTT.

The chain is built from TRBV19 and TRBJ2-2, with D tentatively TRBD2 (6 bases). Trimming removed 5 bases from V and 1 base from J, with 14 bases in between. Germline V gives CDR1 LNHDA, CDR2 SQIVND (reference sequence). The CDR3 has 16 amino acids. CDR3 sequence reads: CASSPTGLLNTGELFF. The CDR3 nucleotides read TGTGCCAGTAGTCCAACGGGACTCTTGAACACCGGGGAGCTGTTTTTT.

The CDR3 bases are TGTGCCTGGAGTCAGGGACTAGCGGGAGTAGGGTCCTCCTACAATGAGCAGTTCTTC. Protein: CAWSQGLAGVGSSYNEQFF. This rearrangement joins TRBV30 to TRBJ2-1, with TRBD2 matching over 14 bases. Germline-derived CDR1 and CDR2 are GTSNPN and SVGIG (reference sequence). The CDR3 has 19 amino acids. V trimming: 2 bases; J trimming: 0 bases; junction bases outside the gene matches: 9.

This chain uses TRBV7-2 with TRBJ2-7, with a weak D call TRBD2 (6 bases). This CDR3 spans 16 amino acids. The V gene lost 4 bases and the J gene lost 0 bases, with 16 bases spanning the gap. The germline gives CDR1 SGHTA, CDR2 FQGNSA. The CDR3 loop reads CASSSVGSVSSYEQYF. The CDR3 DNA is TGTGCCAGCAGCTCCGTCGGGAGCGTAAGCTCCTACGAGCAGTACTTC.

The V call is TRBV19, the J call TRBJ1-5, with a tentative D call TRBD1 (5 bases). CDR1 LNHDA and CDR2 SQIVND come from the germline V gene (reference sequence). This CDR3 is 15 amino acids long. Trimming removed 6 bases from V and 0 bases from J, with 12 bases in between. In DNA, the CDR3 is TGTGCCAGTAGCCCATCAGGGTATAGCAATCAGCCCCAGCATTTT. Its translation: CASSPSGYSNQPQHF.

The V and J genes are TRBV6-4 and TRBJ2-2; D is unclear. V lost 0 bases to trimming and J lost 4 bases, with 3 bases between them. The germline gives CDR1 MRHNA, CDR2 SNTAGT. The CDR3 is 13 amino acids. The CDR3 protein is CASSDSSTGELFF. The CDR3 DNA is TGTGCCAGCAGTGACTCTAGCACCGGGGAGCTGTTTTTT.

The chain recombines TRBV5-5 with TRBJ1-1; a weak D match, TRBD1 (6 bases). This CDR3 has 14 amino acids. Germline values: CDR1 SGHKS, CDR2 YYEKEE (reference sequence). Trimming took 6 bases from V and 3 from J, leaving 15 bases between them. CDR3 coding DNA: TGTGCCAGCACCTGGGGGCCGCGGGACACTGAAGCTTTCTTT. Its translation: CASTWGPRDTEAFF.

This rearrangement joins TRBV5-1 to TRBJ2-1; 14 nucleotides match TRBD2. CDR3 size: 15 residues. CDR1 is SGHRS and CDR2 is YFSETQ in the germline V gene. With V trimmed by 4 bases and J by 6 bases, 3 bases remained unmatched. The chain's CDR3 is CASSAGLAGGNEQFF. For the CDR3, the DNA is TGCGCCAGCAGCGCTGGACTAGCGGGGGGCAATGAGCAGTTCTTC.

The chain combines TRBV24-1 with TRBJ2-6; the D gene is possibly TRBD1 (6 bases). Germline-derived CDR1 and CDR2 are KGHDR and SFDVKD. V lost 10 bases to trimming and J lost 4 bases, with 13 bases between them. The CDR3 loop spans 14 amino acids. CDR3 bases: TGTGCCACAGACCAGGGGAGCGGGGCCAACGTCCTGACTTTC. Amino acids: CATDQGSGANVLTF.